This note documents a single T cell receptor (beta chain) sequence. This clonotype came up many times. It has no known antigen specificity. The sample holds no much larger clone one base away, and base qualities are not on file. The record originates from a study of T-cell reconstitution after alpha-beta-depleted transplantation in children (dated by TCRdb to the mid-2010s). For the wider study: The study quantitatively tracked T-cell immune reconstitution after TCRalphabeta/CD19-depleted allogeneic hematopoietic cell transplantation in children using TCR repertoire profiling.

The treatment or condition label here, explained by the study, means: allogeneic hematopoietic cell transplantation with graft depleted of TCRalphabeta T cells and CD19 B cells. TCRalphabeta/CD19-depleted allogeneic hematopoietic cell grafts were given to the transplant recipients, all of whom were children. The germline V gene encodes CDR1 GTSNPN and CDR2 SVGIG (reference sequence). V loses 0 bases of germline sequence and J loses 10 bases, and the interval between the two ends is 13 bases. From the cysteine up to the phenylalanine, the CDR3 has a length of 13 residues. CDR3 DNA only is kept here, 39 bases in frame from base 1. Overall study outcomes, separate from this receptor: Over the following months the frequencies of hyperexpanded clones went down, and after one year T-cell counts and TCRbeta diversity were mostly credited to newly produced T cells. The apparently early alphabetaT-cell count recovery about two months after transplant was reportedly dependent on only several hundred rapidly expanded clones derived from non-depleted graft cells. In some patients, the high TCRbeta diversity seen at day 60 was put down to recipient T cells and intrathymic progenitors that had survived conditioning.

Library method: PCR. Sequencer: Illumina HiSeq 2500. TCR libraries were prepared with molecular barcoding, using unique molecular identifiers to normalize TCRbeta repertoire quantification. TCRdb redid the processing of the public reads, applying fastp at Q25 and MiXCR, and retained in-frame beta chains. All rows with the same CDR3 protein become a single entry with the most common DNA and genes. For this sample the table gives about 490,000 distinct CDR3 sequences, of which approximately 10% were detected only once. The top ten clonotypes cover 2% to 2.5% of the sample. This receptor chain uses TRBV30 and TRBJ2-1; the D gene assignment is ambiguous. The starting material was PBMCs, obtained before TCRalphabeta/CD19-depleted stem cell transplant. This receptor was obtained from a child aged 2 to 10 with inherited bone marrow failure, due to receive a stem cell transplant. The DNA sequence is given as TGTGCCTGGAGTGTACAGCCCGCCGGGGAGCAGTTCTTC. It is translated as CAWSVQPAGEQFF. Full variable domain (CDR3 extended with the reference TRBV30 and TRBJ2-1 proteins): SQTIHQWPATLVQPVGSPLSLECTVEGTSNPNLYWYRQAAGRGLQLLFYSVGIGQISSEVPQNLSASRPQDRQFILSSKKLLLSDSGFYLCAWSVQPAGEQFFGPGTRLTVL.